The clone carrying this T cell receptor beta chain was seen many times. The record originates from a study of T cells in Graves' hyperthyroidism and ophthalmopathy. Turning to the study itself: Once the initial diagnosis was made, peripheral blood was obtained before any treatment.

Amplified regions were TCR beta CDR3 sequences from RNA transcripts. HTBI primers drove first-round RT-PCR of the TCR CDR3. TCRdb analysed the multiplex PCR reads with MiXCR anew, one entry per CDR3 protein. The sample has some 400,000 distinct CDR3 sequences; around an eighth are singletons. With a duration under 2 months, the hyperthyroidism was newly diagnosed in patients aged 18 to 65. Each diagnosis drew on symptoms, thyroxine, TRAb, thyroid ultrasound and orbital computed tomography findings. The source of this sequence is a man aged 30 to 39 with Graves' hyperthyroidism that later progressed to Graves' ophthalmopathy. The sequenced sample was blood.

In nucleotides, the CDR3 is TGTGCCAGCAGCTCTGCGTGGGGCTCGTCCTACGAGCAGTACTTC. Residues: CASSSAWGSSYEQYF. The V gene is TRBV5-5, the J gene TRBJ2-7; a possible D gene is TRBD1 (5 bases). V lost 3 bases, J lost 1 base, and 14 bases lay in between. Germline V gene lookup returns CDR1 SGHKS and CDR2 YYEKEE (reference sequence). The CDR3 runs 15 residues.